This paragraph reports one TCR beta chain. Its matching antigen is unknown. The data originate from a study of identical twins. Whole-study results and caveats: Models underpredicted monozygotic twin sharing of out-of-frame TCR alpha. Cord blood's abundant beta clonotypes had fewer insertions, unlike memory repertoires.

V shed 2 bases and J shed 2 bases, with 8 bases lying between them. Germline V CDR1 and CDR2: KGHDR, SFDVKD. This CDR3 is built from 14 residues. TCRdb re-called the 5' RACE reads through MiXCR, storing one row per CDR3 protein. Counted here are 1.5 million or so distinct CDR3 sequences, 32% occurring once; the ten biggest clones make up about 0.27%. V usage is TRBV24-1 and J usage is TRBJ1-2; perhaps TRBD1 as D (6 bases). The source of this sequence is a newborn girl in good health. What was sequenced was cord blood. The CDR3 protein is CATSDSDSNYGYTF. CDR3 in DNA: TGTGCCACCAGTGATTCGGACAGCAACTATGGCTACACCTTC.